Ten or more counts support the clone carrying this TCR beta chain. The sample comes from a study of kidney transplant recipient with SARS-CoV-2 infection. From the reads, TCRdb called clonotypes with MiXCR, one entry per CDR3 protein. The repertoire holds 200,000 to 250,000 distinct CDR3 sequences, with around 26% as singletons. There are 14 residues in the CDR3. CDR1 is SGHVS, CDR2 FQNEAQ, per germline. The germline V and J ends were trimmed by 0 bases and 6 bases, with 11 bases remaining between them. The chain links TRBV7-8 to TRBJ1-1, with D possibly being TRBD1 (5 bases). The receptor was derived from a male patient in his thirties who had COVID-19 and was a kidney transplant recipient. These T cells may partly come from the graft donor. Sequenced here: a blood sample, sampled at baseline and on roughly day 110 from a kidney transplant recipient. DNA of the CDR3: TGTGCCAGCAGCTTAGCGGGGGAACTGGCTGAAGCTTTCTTT. Protein sequence: CASSLAGELAEAFF. The complete variable domain, with remaining parts taken from reference TRBV7-8 and TRBJ1-1, reads GAGVSQSPRYKVAKRGQDVALRCDPISGHVSLFWYQQALGQGPEFLTYFQNEAQLDKSGLPSDRFFAERPEGSVSTLKIQRTQQEDSAVYLCASSLAGELAEAFFGQGTRLTVV.